The 3 T cell receptor beta chains below all came from one sample that was sequenced in a study of blood T cell repertoires in COVID-19. Some clones are missing from TCRdb's copy, which holds only in-frame ones; the method was immunoSEQ multiplex PCR. The data show roughly 100,000 clones, about 86% seen once. Specimen: peripheral blood. These receptors were collected from a human donor in a cohort sampled during active COVID-19.

The chain uses TRBV9 and TRBJ2-5, with D perhaps TRBD1 (6 bases). This CDR3 spans 14 amino acids. CDR1 SGDLS and CDR2 YYNGEE come from the germline V gene. Trimming shortened V by 0 bases and J by 5 bases, and 11 bases separated the two germline ends. CDR3 amino acids: CASSVASGVETQYF. CDR3 bases: TGTGCCAGCAGCGTAGCTTCAGGGGTGGAGACCCAGTACTTC. The complete variable domain, with remaining parts taken from reference TRBV9 and TRBJ2-5, reads DSGVTQTPKHLITATGQRVTLRCSPRSGDLSVYWYQQSLDQGLQFLIQYYNGEERAKGNILERFSAQQFPDLHSELNLSSLELGDSALYFCASSVASGVETQYFGPGTRLLVL.

The rearrangement joins TRBV30 to TRBJ2-7; maybe TRBD1 (6 bases). The CDR3 runs to 14 residues. Germline loops: CDR1 GTSNPN, CDR2 SVGIG (reference sequence). V was cut by 2 bases and J by 2 bases, with 13 bases left in between. Here the CDR3 DNA reads TGTGCCTGGAGTAGGGCACAGGGCCCCTACGAGCAGTACTTC. It encodes CAWSRAQGPYEQYF.

This sequence joins TRBV18 and TRBJ2-5, with D maybe TRBD2 (5 bases). The V end lost 3 bases, the J end lost 2 bases, and 7 bases lay between the germline ends. Germline V lookup: CDR1 KGHSH, CDR2 LQKENI. The CDR3 extends over 13 amino acids. This CDR3 reads CASSPRVQETQYF. The CDR3 DNA follows: TGTGCCAGCTCACCGAGGGTACAAGAGACCCAGTACTTC. The full variable domain, rest sourced from reference TRBV18 and TRBJ2-5, is NAGVMQNPRHLVRRRGQEARLRCSPMKGHSHVYWYRQLPEEGLKFMVYLQKENIIDESGMPKERFSAEFPKEGPSILRIQQVVRGDSAAYFCASSPRVQETQYFGPGTRLLVL.